This T cell receptor (beta chain) is drawn from a study of cytomegalovirus exposure and HLA in healthy donors. General study points: Among TCR beta chains, those listed as cytomegalovirus-associated numbered 164.

Worth noting for this clone: Its antigen is not known.

Primers: 60 Vbeta forward and 13 Jbeta reverse. Some clones are missing from TCRdb's copy, which holds only in-frame ones; the method was immunoSEQ multiplex PCR. The sample lists roughly 60,000 clones; approximately 83% were seen once. The CDR3 is made up of 16 amino acids. CDR1 is SGHVS, CDR2 FQNEAQ, per germline. Between the trimmed V and J ends, which lost 4 bases and 1 base, there was a span of 14 bases. The source is a man aged 25-45 years in good health and CMV-seronegative. The sample taken for sequencing was PBMCs. The genes are TRBV7-8 and TRBJ2-1; tentative D call: TRBD1 (6 bases). The CDR3 reads CASSSYRVGSYNEQFF. The DNA of the CDR3 is TGTGCCAGCAGCTCCTACAGGGTAGGGTCCTACAATGAGCAGTTCTTC.